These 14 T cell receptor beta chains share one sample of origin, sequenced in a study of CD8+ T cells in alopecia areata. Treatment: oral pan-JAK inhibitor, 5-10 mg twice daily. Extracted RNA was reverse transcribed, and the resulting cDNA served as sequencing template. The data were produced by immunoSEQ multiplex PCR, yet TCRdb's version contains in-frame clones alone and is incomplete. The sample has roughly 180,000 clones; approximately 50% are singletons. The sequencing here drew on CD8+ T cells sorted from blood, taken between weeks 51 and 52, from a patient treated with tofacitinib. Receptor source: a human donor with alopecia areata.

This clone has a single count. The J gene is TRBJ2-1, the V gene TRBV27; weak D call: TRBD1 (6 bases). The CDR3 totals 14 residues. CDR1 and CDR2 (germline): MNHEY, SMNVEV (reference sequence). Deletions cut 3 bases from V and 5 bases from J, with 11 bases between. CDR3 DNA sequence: TGTGCCAGCAGTTTCCGGGACAACAACAATGAGCAGTTCTTC. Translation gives CASSFRDNNNEQFF.

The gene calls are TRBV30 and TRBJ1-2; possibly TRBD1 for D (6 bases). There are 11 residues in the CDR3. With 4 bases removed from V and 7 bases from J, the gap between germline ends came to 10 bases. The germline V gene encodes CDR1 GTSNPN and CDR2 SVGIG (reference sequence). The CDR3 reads CAWTRGIGYTF. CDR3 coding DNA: TGTGCCTGGACGAGGGGGATTGGCTACACCTTC.

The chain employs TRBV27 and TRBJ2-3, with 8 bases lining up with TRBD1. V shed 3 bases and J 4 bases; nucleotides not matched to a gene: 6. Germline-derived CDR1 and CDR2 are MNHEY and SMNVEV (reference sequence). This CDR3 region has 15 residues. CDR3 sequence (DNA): TGTGCCAGCAGTTTCAAGACAGGGGCGGCAGATACGCAGTATTTT. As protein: CASSFKTGAADTQYF.

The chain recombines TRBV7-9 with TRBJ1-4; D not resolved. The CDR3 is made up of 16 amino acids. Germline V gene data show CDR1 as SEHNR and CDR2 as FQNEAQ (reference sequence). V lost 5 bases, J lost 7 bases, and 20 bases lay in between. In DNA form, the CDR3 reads TGTGCCAGCAGCCCGCTTATTGGGGTTAACGGTGAAAAACTGTTTTTT. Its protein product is CASSPLIGVNGEKLFF.

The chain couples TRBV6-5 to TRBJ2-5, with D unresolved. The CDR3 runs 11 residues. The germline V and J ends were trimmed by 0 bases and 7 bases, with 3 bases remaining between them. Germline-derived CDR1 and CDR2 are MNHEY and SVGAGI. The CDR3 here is CASSYSATQYF. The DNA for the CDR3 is TGTGCCAGCAGTTACTCTGCGACCCAGTACTTC.

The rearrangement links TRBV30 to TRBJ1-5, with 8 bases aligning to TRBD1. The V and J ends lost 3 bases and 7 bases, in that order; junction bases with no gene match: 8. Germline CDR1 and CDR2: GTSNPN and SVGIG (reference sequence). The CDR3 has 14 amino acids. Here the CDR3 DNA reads TGTGCCTGGAGCGACAGGGGTAATAGACAGCCCCAGCATTTT. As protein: CAWSDRGNRQPQHF.

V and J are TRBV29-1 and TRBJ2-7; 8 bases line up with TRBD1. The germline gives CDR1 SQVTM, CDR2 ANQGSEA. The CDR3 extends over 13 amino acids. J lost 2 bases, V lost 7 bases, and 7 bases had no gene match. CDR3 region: CSGIDRGTYEQYF. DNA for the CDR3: TGCAGCGGCATCGACAGGGGAACCTACGAGCAGTACTTC.

The CDR3 DNA is TGTGCCAGCTCACCTTTCTCCAGTCCTTTCTATGGCTACACCTTC. Its translation is CASSPFSSPFYGYTF. The rearrangement joins TRBV18 to TRBJ1-2; D remains ambiguous. The CDR3 spans 15 residues. V was clipped by 3 bases and J by 4 bases, with 15 bases between them. CDR1 is KGHSH, CDR2 LQKENI, per germline.

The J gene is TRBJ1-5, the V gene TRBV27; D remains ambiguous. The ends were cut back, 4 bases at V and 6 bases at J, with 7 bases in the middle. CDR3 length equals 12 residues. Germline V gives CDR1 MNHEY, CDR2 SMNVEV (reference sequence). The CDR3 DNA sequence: TGTGCCAGCAGTTCGACGGGTCAGCCCCAGCATTTT. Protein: CASSSTGQPQHF.

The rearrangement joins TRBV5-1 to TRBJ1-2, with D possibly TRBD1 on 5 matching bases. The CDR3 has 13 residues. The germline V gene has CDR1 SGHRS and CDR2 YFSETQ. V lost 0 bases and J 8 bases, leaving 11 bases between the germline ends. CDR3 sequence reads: CASSLVQGQGYTF. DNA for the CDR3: TGCGCCAGCAGCTTGGTTCAGGGTCAGGGCTACACCTTC.

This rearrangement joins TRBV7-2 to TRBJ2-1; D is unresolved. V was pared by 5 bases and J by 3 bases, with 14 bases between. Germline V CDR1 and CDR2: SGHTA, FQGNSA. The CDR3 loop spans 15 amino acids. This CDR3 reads CASSPNGIFYNEQFF. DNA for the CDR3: TGTGCCAGCAGCCCCAACGGAATTTTCTACAATGAGCAGTTCTTC.

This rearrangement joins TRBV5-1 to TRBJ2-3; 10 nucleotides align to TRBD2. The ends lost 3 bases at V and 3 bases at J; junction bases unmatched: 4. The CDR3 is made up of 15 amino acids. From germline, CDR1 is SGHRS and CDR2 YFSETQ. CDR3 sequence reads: CASSSSGGRTDTQYF. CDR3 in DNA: TGCGCCAGCAGCTCTAGCGGGGGTAGGACAGATACGCAGTATTTT.

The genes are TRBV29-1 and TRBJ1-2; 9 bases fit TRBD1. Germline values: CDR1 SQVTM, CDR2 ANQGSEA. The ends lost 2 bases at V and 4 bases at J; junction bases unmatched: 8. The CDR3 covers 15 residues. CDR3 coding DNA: TGCAGCGTTGAACGGACAGGGGAAGACTTCTATGGCTACACCTTC. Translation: CSVERTGEDFYGYTF.

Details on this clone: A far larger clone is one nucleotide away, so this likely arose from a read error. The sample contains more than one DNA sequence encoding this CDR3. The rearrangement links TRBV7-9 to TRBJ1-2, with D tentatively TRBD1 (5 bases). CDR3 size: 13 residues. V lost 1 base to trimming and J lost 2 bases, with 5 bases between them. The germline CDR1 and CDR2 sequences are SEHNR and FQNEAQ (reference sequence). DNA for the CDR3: TGTGCCAGCAGCTTAGGACAGAACTATGGCTACACCTTC. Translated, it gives CASSLGQNYGYTF.